These 13 T cell receptor beta chains came from one sample sequenced in a study of blood T cell repertoires in COVID-19. Measured with immunoSEQ multiplex PCR; TCRdb has only the in-frame clones, and not every one. Among 150,000 or so clones listed, approximately 86% were seen once. Sequencing was carried out using PBMCs or T cells enriched from blood (not recorded which). Source of these receptors: a woman aged 40 to 50 who had been exposed to COVID-19.

The V and J genes are TRBV7-9 and TRBJ2-7, with a tentative D call TRBD1 (5 bases). Per the germline V gene, CDR1 is SEHNR and CDR2 is FQNEAQ (reference sequence). The CDR3 sequence is 14 residues long. V was pared by 1 base and J by 2 bases, with 9 bases between. CDR3 sequence reads: CASSLEQATYEQYF. As DNA, the CDR3 is TGTGCCAGCAGCTTAGAACAGGCTACCTACGAGCAGTACTTC.

The CDR3 DNA reads TGTGCCAGCAGCCCCGGTCCCGGGAACTCCTACGAGCAGTACTTC. Encoded protein: CASSPGPGNSYEQYF. This chain uses TRBV21-1 with TRBJ2-7; the table's D call, TRBD2, was not checked against the DNA. TRBV21-1 is reported as a pseudogene. The CDR3 is 15 amino acids.

The chain links TRBV4-3 to TRBJ2-7; D might be TRBD2 (5 bases). The V gene's germline CDR1 is LGHNA and CDR2 YSLEER. This CDR3 has 14 residues. V was clipped by 1 base and J by 2 bases, with 9 bases between them. The CDR3 DNA sequence: TGCGCCAGCAGCCAAGGGAGGCAGGCCTACGAGCAGTACTTC. Translated, it gives CASSQGRQAYEQYF.

The chain links TRBV5-4 to TRBJ2-3; TRBD2 matches 8 bases. The germline V gene has CDR1 SGHNT and CDR2 YYREEE (reference sequence). V shed 1 base and J 2 bases; nucleotides not matched to a gene: 9. This CDR3 spans 17 amino acids. The CDR3 loop reads CASSLPGLAGHTDTQYF. DNA of the CDR3: TGTGCCAGCAGCTTGCCCGGGCTAGCGGGTCACACAGATACGCAGTATTTT.

DNA for the CDR3: TGTGCCAGCAGACTAGACACCGGGGAGCTGTTTTTT. This sequence encodes CASRLDTGELFF. V gene TRBV25-1 combines with J gene TRBJ2-2; D possibly corresponds to TRBD2 (5 bases). Trimming left V 6 bases short and J 3 bases short, with 5 bases between. CDR3 length: 12 amino acids. Germline V gene sequence: CDR1 MGHDK, CDR2 SYGVNS.

This clone appeared a few times. V usage is TRBV18 and J usage is TRBJ1-4, with D tentatively TRBD1 (6 bases). The germline V gene encodes CDR1 KGHSH and CDR2 LQKENI. Trimming removed 2 bases at V and 0 bases at J, with 10 bases between. The CDR3 has 16 residues. CDR3 in DNA: TGTGCCAGCTCACCAAGGGACACTGCAACTAATGAAAAACTGTTTTTT. Translation gives CASSPRDTATNEKLFF.

V and J are TRBV2 and TRBJ1-2, with D perhaps TRBD1 (5 bases). The V and J ends lost 4 bases and 1 base respectively, with 13 bases between them. CDR3 length equals 15 residues. Per germline, CDR1 SNHLY and CDR2 FYNNEI. The CDR3 DNA reads TGTGCCAGCAGTGGAGGAGGGGTCGTTAACTATGGCTACACCTTC. Translated, it gives CASSGGGVVNYGYTF. The complete variable domain, with remaining parts taken from reference TRBV2 and TRBJ1-2, reads EPEVTQTPSHQVTQMGQEVILRCVPISNHLYFYWYRQILGQKVEFLVSFYNNEISEKSEIFDDQFSVERPDGSNFTLKIRSTKLEDSAMYFCASSGGGVVNYGYTFGSGTRLTVV.

This sequence joins TRBV28 and TRBJ2-7; TRBD2 matches 8 bases. The V gene's germline CDR1 is MDHEN and CDR2 SYDVKM. CDR3 length: 17 residues. With V trimmed by 7 bases and J by 3 bases, 17 bases remained unmatched. CDR3 sequence: CASTPSAFGTSGYEQYF. CDR3 DNA sequence: TGTGCCAGCACTCCATCGGCGTTTGGGACTAGTGGCTACGAGCAGTACTTC.

This clone was recorded a few times. The chain combines TRBV21-1 with TRBJ2-7; no check of the table's D call, TRBD1, against the DNA was made. TRBV21-1 is recorded as a pseudogene. The CDR3 runs 13 residues. CDR3 protein: CASSQDSSYEQYF. In DNA form, the CDR3 reads TGTGCCAGCAGCCAGGACAGCTCCTACGAGCAGTACTTC.

This rearrangement joins TRBV27 to TRBJ2-2; perhaps TRBD1 as D (6 bases). This CDR3 region has 13 residues. V gave up 5 bases and J gave up 6 bases, with 10 bases separating them. Germline lookup yields CDR1 MNHEY and CDR2 SMNVEV (reference sequence). Here the CDR3 DNA reads TGTGCCAGCAGTGGATCAGGGGCCGGGGAGCTGTTTTTT. It translates to CASSGSGAGELFF.

The V gene is TRBV7-9, the J gene TRBJ1-2; 7 bases are shared with TRBD1. V dropped 5 bases and J dropped 2; count of bases not matched to a gene: 2. This CDR3 contains 13 residues. CDR1 and CDR2 (germline): SEHNR, FQNEAQ (reference sequence). For the CDR3, the DNA is TGTGCCAGCAGCCAGGGACAGAACTATGGCTACACCTTC. Protein product: CASSQGQNYGYTF.

The V gene is TRBV20-1, the J gene TRBJ1-6; D is ambiguous. The V end lost 3 bases, the J end lost 8 bases, and 11 bases lay between the germline ends. The germline V gene has CDR1 DFQATT and CDR2 SNEGSKA (reference sequence). The CDR3 totals 13 residues. DNA of the CDR3: TGCAGTGCTAGTTCTGAGAAAGATTCACCCCTCCACTTT. This translates into CSASSEKDSPLHF.

The sample holds a few counts of this clone. The chain links TRBV19 to TRBJ1-3; D is uncertain. The CDR3 runs 14 residues. V was shortened by 6 bases and J by 4 bases, with 13 bases between the two germline ends. Germline CDR1 and CDR2: LNHDA and SQIVND (reference sequence). CDR3 residues: CASRQGRDGNTIYF. The CDR3 nucleotides read TGTGCCAGTAGACAAGGGAGAGACGGAAACACCATATATTTT. Drawing the rest from reference TRBV19 and TRBJ1-3, the complete variable domain is DGGITQSPKYLFRKEGQNVTLSCEQNLNHDAMYWYRQDPGQGLRLIYYSQIVNDFQKGDIAEGYSVSREKKESFPLTVTSAQKNPTAFYLCASRQGRDGNTIYFGEGSWLTVV.